These T cell receptor beta chains were read from a single sample in a study of control samples from healthy donors and cancer patients. Assay: immunoSEQ multiplex PCR; the TCRdb copy retains only in-frame clones and omits some. The sample holds roughly 100,000 clones; about 91% are singletons and the top ten take 13% to 15%. The specimen sequenced was blood. The receptors were gathered from a man aged 30 to 39 in good health. Both conserved end residues are part of each CDR3. The D gene is left open where the match is weak. Not all rows give a size; the values are once, few, many and, for expanded clones, a class.

size: few
J: TRBJ1-2
V: TRBV24-1
D: -
DNA: TGTGCCACCAGTGATTACTCCTATGGCTACACCTTC
CDR3: CATSDYSYGYTF

size: few
J: TRBJ2-1
V: TRBV19
D: TRBD1
DNA: TGTGCCAGTAGGTGGACAGGGATTCTTGGTGAGCAGTTCTTC
CDR3: CASRWTGILGEQFF

size: -
J: TRBJ1-5
V: TRBV30
D: -
DNA: TGTGCCTTATCAGAGAACAATCAGCCCCAGCATTTT
CDR3: CALSENNQPQHF

size: -
J: TRBJ2-3
V: TRBV2
D: -
DNA: TGTGCCAGCAGTGATAAGGGGGTGAGGGTGGATACGCAGTATTTT
CDR3: CASSDKGVRVDTQYF

size: -
J: TRBJ1-2
V: TRBV2
D: -
DNA: TGTGCCAGCAGTGATCGGGCGGGAAACTATGGCTACACCTTC
CDR3: CASSDRAGNYGYTF

size: -
J: TRBJ2-2
V: TRBV3-1/TRBV3-2
D: TRBD2
DNA: TGTGCCAGCAGCCCCCTAGCGGGAGGCACCGGGGAGCTGTTTTTT
CDR3: CASSPLAGGTGELFF

size: -
J: TRBJ1-2
V: TRBV19
D: TRBD1
DNA: TGTGCCAGTAGTTTCGGACAGGTTAACTATGGCTACACCTTC
CDR3: CASSFGQVNYGYTF

size: -
J: TRBJ2-1
V: TRBV5-4
D: -
DNA: TGTGCCAGCAGCTTGTTTGCGGCCTCCTACAATGAGCAGTTCTTC
CDR3: CASSLFAASYNEQFF

size: -
J: TRBJ2-3
V: TRBV6-5
D: -
DNA: TGTGCCAGCAGTTGGGCCAGACTGGGGGATACGCAGTATTTT
CDR3: CASSWARLGDTQYF

size: once
J: TRBJ2-7
V: TRBV30
D: TRBD1
DNA: TGTGCCTGGAAGGCAGGGGGCTACGAGCAGTACTTC
CDR3: CAWKAGGYEQYF

size: once
J: TRBJ2-1
V: TRBV6-2/TRBV6-3
D: -
DNA: TGTGCCAGCAGCCCATACACAGGGAACAATGAGCAGTTCTTC
CDR3: CASSPYTGNNEQFF

size: -
J: TRBJ2-7
V: TRBV28
D: TRBD2
DNA: TGTGCCAGCAGTTTGGGGACTAGCGGGAGTCAGTACGAGCAGTACTTC
CDR3: CASSLGTSGSQYEQYF

size: -
J: TRBJ1-2
V: TRBV5-1
D: TRBD1
DNA: TGCGCCAGCAGCTTGGCCGGACAGGGGTTGCATGGCTACACCTTC
CDR3: CASSLAGQGLHGYTF

size: -
J: TRBJ1-1
V: TRBV29-1
D: -
DNA: TGCAGCGTTGTTCACAGACTGACGAACACTGAAGCTTTCTTT
CDR3: CSVVHRLTNTEAFF

size: -
J: TRBJ1-1
V: TRBV27
D: -
DNA: TGTGCCAGCAGTTTTCGTGGAACTGCTGAAGCTTTCTTT
CDR3: CASSFRGTAEAFF

size: once
J: TRBJ2-1
V: TRBV10-3
D: TRBD2
DNA: TGTGCCATCAGTGAGTCGACGGCTAGCGGGAGTATCTATGAGCAGTTCTTC
CDR3: CAISESTASGSIYEQFF

size: -
J: TRBJ2-5
V: TRBV4-1
D: TRBD2
DNA: TGCGCCAGCAGCCAAGAATGGGGACGTTTGGGACTAGCGGCGGGTGAGACCCAGTACTTC
CDR3: CASSQEWGRLGLAAGETQYF

size: -
J: TRBJ2-1
V: TRBV9
D: TRBD1
DNA: TGTGCCAGCAGCGTTACAGGGGGCCTTATCAATGAGCAGTTCTTC
CDR3: CASSVTGGLINEQFF

size: -
J: TRBJ1-2
V: TRBV2
D: -
DNA: TGTGCCAGCAGATCCTCCGTGGGGCAGCCCTATGGCTACACCTTC
CDR3: CASRSSVGQPYGYTF

size: -
J: TRBJ2-5
V: TRBV2
D: TRBD2
DNA: TGTGCCAGCAGTGAAGCTTTGATAGCGGGTTACCAAGAGACCCAGTACTTC
CDR3: CASSEALIAGYQETQYF

size: -
J: TRBJ1-2
V: TRBV28
D: -
DNA: TGTGCCAGCAGTTCTTTTGCAGGGGATCATGGCTATGGCTACACCTTC
CDR3: CASSSFAGDHGYGYTF

size: -
J: TRBJ2-6
V: TRBV27
D: -
DNA: TGTGCCAGCACCCCCGGGTCTCTAGGAGCGCCAGGGGCCAACGTCCTGACTTTC
CDR3: CASTPGSLGAPGANVLTF

size: -
J: TRBJ2-3
V: TRBV11-3
D: TRBD2
DNA: TGTGCCAGCAGCGAAAGACTAGCGGAGACAGATACGCAGTATTTT
CDR3: CASSERLAETDTQYF

size: -
J: TRBJ2-1
V: TRBV4-2
D: -
DNA: TGTGCCAGCAGCCAAGAACAGGGCATCTCCTACAATGAGCAGTTCTTC
CDR3: CASSQEQGISYNEQFF

size: -
J: TRBJ2-3
V: TRBV4-2
D: TRBD2
DNA: TGTGCCAGCAGCCAATTGACGGGAGGACGCACAGATACGCAGTATTTT
CDR3: CASSQLTGGRTDTQYF

size: -
J: TRBJ2-7
V: TRBV27
D: -
DNA: TGTGCCAGCAGTTTAGTTGGGGGGACCTACGAGCAGTACTTC
CDR3: CASSLVGGTYEQYF

size: -
J: TRBJ1-3
V: TRBV5-5
D: -
DNA: TGTGCCAGCAGCTTGGAGGCAGGGGTTGGAAACACCATATATTTT
CDR3: CASSLEAGVGNTIYF

size: few
J: TRBJ1-5
V: TRBV19
D: -
DNA: TGTGCCAGTAGTTTTTACAGGGATAGCAATCAGCCCCAGCATTTT
CDR3: CASSFYRDSNQPQHF

size: -
J: TRBJ2-1
V: TRBV5-1
D: TRBD1
DNA: TGCGCCAGCAGCGTAGACCCCGGGACAGGGGGCTACAATGAGCAGTTCTTC
CDR3: CASSVDPGTGGYNEQFF

size: -
J: TRBJ2-3
V: TRBV9
D: -
DNA: TGTGCCAGCAGCGCCCTTGGTAGCACAGATACGCAGTATTTT
CDR3: CASSALGSTDTQYF

size: once
J: TRBJ1-2
V: TRBV7-2
D: -
DNA: TGTGCCAGCAGCTCGAGGGGCCCCGACCCGATTTACTATGGCTACACCTTC
CDR3: CASSSRGPDPIYYGYTF

size: once
J: TRBJ2-3
V: TRBV6-6
D: TRBD2
DNA: TGTGCCAGCAGCTCTACTCCTTTTCGGACTAGCGAAAGTCAAGAGGGGAAAGATACGCAGTATTTT
CDR3: CASSSTPFRTSESQEGKDTQYF

size: -
J: TRBJ2-1
V: TRBV7-9
D: TRBD2
DNA: TGTGCCAGCAGCTTAGCCTACGGGGGGCTAGCGGGAAGCAATGAGCAGTTCTTC
CDR3: CASSLAYGGLAGSNEQFF

size: -
J: TRBJ1-5
V: TRBV11-3
D: -
DNA: TGTGCCAGCAGCATAGGGAGTCAGCCCCAGCATTTT
CDR3: CASSIGSQPQHF

size: -
J: TRBJ1-5
V: TRBV2
D: -
DNA: TGTGCCAGCAGTGTACACCCTCCCGGGACTACTCAGCCCCAGCATTTT
CDR3: CASSVHPPGTTQPQHF

size: -
J: TRBJ1-2
V: TRBV19
D: TRBD1
DNA: TGTGCCAGTAGCCCCGGGACAGACCACTATGGCTACACCTTC
CDR3: CASSPGTDHYGYTF

size: -
J: TRBJ2-2
V: TRBV7-9
D: -
DNA: TGTGCCAGCAGCGATATGACCGGGGAGCTGTTTTTT
CDR3: CASSDMTGELFF

size: -
J: TRBJ2-7
V: TRBV28
D: TRBD2
DNA: TGTGCCAGCAGTCCCACTAGCGGGAGTTCCCACGAGCAGTACTTC
CDR3: CASSPTSGSSHEQYF

size: -
J: TRBJ2-1
V: TRBV5-6
D: -
DNA: TGTGCCAGCAGCTTGTTCTTGGGGAATGAGCAGTTCTTC
CDR3: CASSLFLGNEQFF

size: -
J: TRBJ2-1
V: TRBV4-3
D: -
DNA: TGCGCCAGCAGCCAAGATGTGGCCCCCCGAGAGCAGTTCTTC
CDR3: CASSQDVAPREQFF

size: -
J: TRBJ2-7
V: TRBV2
D: TRBD1
DNA: TGTGCCAGCAGGGCGGACAGGGGCCCCTCCTACGAGCAGTACTTC
CDR3: CASRADRGPSYEQYF

size: few
J: TRBJ2-3
V: TRBV14
D: -
DNA: TGTGCCAGCAGCCAAGAGTTCAGCACAGATACGCAGTATTTT
CDR3: CASSQEFSTDTQYF

size: -
J: TRBJ1-2
V: TRBV4-2
D: TRBD1
DNA: TGTGCCAGCAGCCAAGAGCTTATACAGGGGACGGGCTATGGCTACACCTTC
CDR3: CASSQELIQGTGYGYTF

size: few
J: TRBJ2-7
V: TRBV2
D: TRBD2
DNA: TGTGCCAGCAGGACGGGACTAGCGCAAACCTACGAGCAGTACTTC
CDR3: CASRTGLAQTYEQYF

size: -
J: TRBJ2-5
V: TRBV5-1
D: TRBD1
DNA: TGCGCCAGCACCTATAGGGGACAGGGGACCCAAGAGACCCAGTACTTC
CDR3: CASTYRGQGTQETQYF

size: -
J: TRBJ2-5
V: TRBV10-1
D: -
DNA: TGCGCCAGCAGCGTGAGCATTGGACAACAAGAGACCCAGTACTTC
CDR3: CASSVSIGQQETQYF

size: -
J: TRBJ1-2
V: TRBV19
D: -
DNA: TGTGCCAGTAGTAGCGGGCTGGACTATGGCTACACCTTC
CDR3: CASSSGLDYGYTF